This T cell receptor (beta chain) was captured by sequencing in a study of blood T cell repertoires in COVID-19. Germline V gene data show CDR1 as SGHDN and CDR2 as FVKESK. V lost 1 base to trimming and J lost 5 bases, with 8 bases between them. The CDR3 runs 14 residues. Data came from immunoSEQ multiplex PCR; TCRdb stores just in-frame clones and leaves some out. The table records 230,000 or so clones, around 89% of them present only once. The clonotype comes from a woman in her thirties or forties with acute COVID-19. The specimen was PBMCs or T cells enriched from blood (not recorded which). The rearrangement uses TRBV14 and TRBJ2-2, with unresolved D. Here the CDR3 reads CASSQGFQTGELFF. The CDR3 coding sequence is TGTGCCAGCAGCCAAGGGTTCCAGACCGGGGAGCTGTTTTTT.